This T cell receptor beta chain is from a study of blood T cell repertoires in COVID-19. Authors' analysis steps: Amplification of reference gene primers provided the estimated nucleated cell counts. Sequenced by immunoSEQ multiplex PCR; TCRdb stores in-frame clones only, minus some. D and trimming were read from the DNA, whereas the V and J calls and clone size are those reported in that table. The sample carries around 26,000 clones, more than 65% recorded once. Germline assignment: CDR1 LGHDT and CDR2 YNNKEL (reference sequence). The CDR3 is 18 residues long. V gave up 3 bases and J gave up 3 bases; unmatched junction bases: 3.

Sequenced sample: peripheral blood. The receptor's source is a human donor in a cohort sampled during active COVID-19. V and J are TRBV3-1 (or the pseudogene TRBV3-2) and TRBJ2-6; 15 positions match TRBD2. Written as DNA, the CDR3 is TGTGCCAGCAGCCAGGGACTAGCGGGGGGCCATGGGGCCAACGTCCTGACTTTC. Its protein is CASSQGLAGGHGANVLTF.